Only a few counts were recorded for the clone carrying this T cell receptor (beta chain). CDR3 length: 13 amino acids. The V gene end was trimmed by 5 bases and the J gene end by 10 bases; junction bases not matched to a gene: 8. The germline gives CDR1 LNHDA, CDR2 SQIVND (reference sequence). The record originates from a study of cytomegalovirus exposure and HLA in healthy donors. PCR primers comprised 60 Vbeta and 13 Jbeta primers. Method: immunoSEQ multiplex PCR; TCRdb's copy keeps in-frame clones and lacks some. Found here are around 200,000 clones, over 60% of them singletons; the top ten hold about 4.6%.

Source material: PBMCs. The receptor's source is a man aged 25-45 years in good health and CMV-seropositive. The V and J genes are TRBV19 and TRBJ1-5; 7 bases fit TRBD1. The CDR3 is CASSGKWDSPQHF. The CDR3 coding sequence is TGTGCCAGTAGTGGAAAATGGGACAGCCCCCAGCATTTT.